This is a list of T cell receptor beta chains from one sample in a study of blood T cell repertoires in COVID-19. Sequencing used immunoSEQ multiplex PCR; TCRdb keeps in-frame clones, though not all of them. The sample consists of roughly 410,000 clones, around 87% of them appearing once. The sequencing input was peripheral blood. The receptors stem from a woman in her sixties with COVID-19, enrolled during active disease. CDR3s include the opening cysteine and the closing phenylalanine or tryptophan. The order of the fields is D gene, V gene, J gene, clone size, CDR3 DNA, CDR3 protein. D genes are given only for firm matches. Expanded clones get a size class; other rows say once, few or many, or leave the size out.

TRBD1	TRBV9	TRBJ1-2	-	TGTGCCAGCAGCCCTGAGCCGGGACAGCTTTATGGCTACACCTTC	CASSPEPGQLYGYTF
-	TRBV10-3	TRBJ2-3	-	TGTGCCATCAGTCTAAAAGAAACTAGCACAGATACGCAGTATTTT	CAISLKETSTDTQYF
-	TRBV21-1	TRBJ1-1	-	TGTGCCAGCAGCAAAAAAGGGGGCGCAGACACTGAAGCTTTCTTT	CASSKKGGADTEAFF
-	TRBV3-1/TRBV3-2	TRBJ1-2	-	TGTGCCAGCAGCCAAGATAGGTGGGGGCTGGGTGGCTACACCTTC	CASSQDRWGLGGYTF
TRBD2	TRBV2	TRBJ2-5	-	TGTGCCAGCAGATGGACTAGCGGGGGTCAAGAGACCCAGTACTTC	CASRWTSGGQETQYF
TRBD2	TRBV5-1	TRBJ2-3	-	TGCGCCAGCCGGAACGGGAGGGCAGAATTCACAGATACGCAGTATTTT	CASRNGRAEFTDTQYF
-	TRBV10-3	TRBJ1-1	-	TGTGCCATGGCCGAGGCGGGGGGTGAAGCTTTCTTT	CAMAEAGGEAFF
TRBD2	TRBV14	TRBJ2-5	-	TGTGCCAGCAGCCCGCAGGGAGGGCTATCAGAGACCCAGTACTTC	CASSPQGGLSETQYF
-	TRBV5-1	TRBJ2-3	-	TGCGCCAGCAGCTTGGTCCGGACACCCGACACAGATACGCAGTATTTT	CASSLVRTPDTDTQYF
TRBD1	TRBV19	TRBJ2-1	once	TGTGCCAGTGGACTCAGGGGGCTATCCTACAATGAGCAGTTCTTC	CASGLRGLSYNEQFF
TRBD2	TRBV9	TRBJ2-3	medium-sized	TGTGCCAGCAGCGGGACTAGCGGGGGATATACGCAGTATTTT	CASSGTSGGYTQYF
-	TRBV5-1	TRBJ2-3	-	TGCGCCAGCAGCCCTCCGACTAGTACAGATACGCAGTATTTT	CASSPPTSTDTQYF
TRBD1	TRBV11-3	TRBJ2-5	once	TGTGCCAGCAGCACGGGACAGCAAGAGACCCAGTACTTC	CASSTGQQETQYF
TRBD1	TRBV18	TRBJ2-1	-	TGTGCCAGCTCACGGGGGACAGGGGGTGACAATGAGCAGTTCTTC	CASSRGTGGDNEQFF
TRBD1	TRBV5-4	TRBJ1-2	-	TGTGCCAGCAGCTACTCCGGAGGGGGCGGGTTATATGGCTACACCTTC	CASSYSGGGGLYGYTF
TRBD1	TRBV19	TRBJ1-2	once	TGTGCCAGTAGTAGCCGGGACAGGGGTAGAGGCTACACCTTC	CASSSRDRGRGYTF
-	TRBV7-2	TRBJ2-7	-	TGTGCCAGCAGCTTGAGATCCGGGTTGGGCTACGAGCAGTACTTC	CASSLRSGLGYEQYF
TRBD1	TRBV4-1	TRBJ2-5	-	TGCGCCAGCAGCCTCCGACAGGGTCAACAAGAGACCCAGTACTTC	CASSLRQGQQETQYF
TRBD2	TRBV27	TRBJ2-3	-	TGTGCCAGCAGTCGAGCGGGGGGCCTTACAGATACGCAGTATTTT	CASSRAGGLTDTQYF
-	TRBV7-2	TRBJ2-5	few	TGTGCCAGCAGCCCCGATTCCGGGACTGAAGAGACCCAGTACTTC	CASSPDSGTEETQYF
TRBD2	TRBV6-5	TRBJ2-7	-	TGTGCCAGCAAGATGGGACTAGCGGGGGAGGAGCAGTACTTC	CASKMGLAGEEQYF
TRBD1	TRBV7-2	TRBJ2-3	-	TGTGCCAGCAGCCTCCGGACAGGGTGGAAAACAGATACGCAGTATTTT	CASSLRTGWKTDTQYF
TRBD1	TRBV5-6	TRBJ1-2	-	TGTGCCAGCAGTCCGGGGGACAGGAGAAACTATGGCTACACCTTC	CASSPGDRRNYGYTF